A selection of T cell receptor beta chains follows, all from one sample in a study of cytomegalovirus exposure and HLA in healthy donors. Only in-frame clones appear in the TCRdb table, and some are missing; sequencing was by immunoSEQ multiplex PCR. The sample has roughly 190,000 clones; more than 75% are singletons. Material for sequencing was PBMCs. Receptor source: a man aged 30 to 39 in good health and CMV-seropositive. CDR3s include the opening cysteine and the closing phenylalanine or tryptophan. The order of the fields is CDR3 protein, CDR3 DNA, D gene, V gene, J gene. D genes are given only for firm matches.

CDR3: CSVTGVVETQYF
DNA: TGCAGCGTTACAGGGGTGGTGGAGACCCAGTACTTC
D: TRBD1
V: TRBV29-1
J: TRBJ2-5

CDR3: CATSRPVYSNQPQHF
DNA: TGTGCCACCAGCAGACCCGTCTATAGCAATCAGCCCCAGCATTTT
D: .
V: TRBV15
J: TRBJ1-5

CDR3: CASSRTRNYGYTF
DNA: TGTGCCAGCAGCCGCACACGGAACTATGGCTACACCTTC
D: .
V: TRBV5-8
J: TRBJ1-2

CDR3: CASSPTATLAGNTIYF
DNA: TGTGCCAGTAGCCCTACCGCTACGTTGGCAGGAAACACCATATATTTT
D: .
V: TRBV19
J: TRBJ1-3

CDR3: CSVNKGGTDTQYF
DNA: TGCAGCGTTAATAAGGGGGGCACAGATACGCAGTATTTT
D: .
V: TRBV29-1
J: TRBJ2-3

CDR3: CASSLDRGGRDIQYF
DNA: TGTGCCAGCAGTTTAGATAGAGGCGGGAGAGACATTCAGTACTTC
D: TRBD2
V: TRBV27
J: TRBJ2-4

CDR3: CASSQDGGARDTEAFF
DNA: TGCGCCAGCAGCCAAGATGGGGGGGCGCGGGACACTGAAGCTTTCTTT
D: .
V: TRBV4-1
J: TRBJ1-1

CDR3: CASGQGMRNQPQHF
DNA: TGTGCCAGCGGACAGGGGATGCGCAATCAGCCCCAGCATTTT
D: TRBD1
V: TRBV9
J: TRBJ1-5

CDR3: CASSFPGQGMWTTQYF
DNA: TGCGCCAGCAGCTTCCCGGGACAGGGTATGTGGACTACGCAGTATTTT
D: TRBD1
V: TRBV5-1
J: TRBJ2-3

CDR3: CASSYSRYDEELFF
DNA: TGTGCCAGCAGTTACTCGAGGTACGACGAGGAGCTGTTTTTT
D: .
V: TRBV6-5
J: TRBJ2-2

CDR3: CASSRGLSSGNTIYF
DNA: TGCGCCAGCAGTCGCGGCCTAAGCTCTGGAAACACCATATATTTT
D: .
V: TRBV4-3
J: TRBJ1-3

CDR3: CASSQVGRGDGYTF
DNA: TGCGCCAGCAGCCAAGTAGGCAGGGGAGATGGCTACACCTTC
D: .
V: TRBV4-1
J: TRBJ1-2

CDR3: CASSPGRYNEQFF
DNA: TGTGCCAGCAGCCCCGGCAGATACAATGAGCAGTTCTTC
D: .
V: TRBV2
J: TRBJ2-1

CDR3: CASSLLAGGGRTDTQYF
DNA: TGTGCCAGCAGTTTATTGGCGGGAGGAGGGAGAACAGATACGCAGTATTTT
D: TRBD2
V: TRBV28
J: TRBJ2-3

CDR3: CASTESGVSYNEQFF
DNA: TGTGCCAGCACCGAGAGCGGGGTCTCCTACAATGAGCAGTTCTTC
D: TRBD2
V: TRBV5-4
J: TRBJ2-1

CDR3: CASSVGGTGHEQYF
DNA: TGTGCCAGCAGCGTGGGTGGGACAGGGCACGAGCAGTACTTC
D: TRBD1
V: TRBV9
J: TRBJ2-7

CDR3: CASSLQGHNGGYTF
DNA: TGTGCCAGCAGCTTGCAGGGTCATAATGGTGGCTACACCTTC
D: .
V: TRBV5-6
J: TRBJ1-2

CDR3: CASSPRATNTGELFF
DNA: TGTGCCAGCAGCCCCCGGGCCACGAACACCGGGGAGCTGTTTTTT
D: .
V: TRBV11-1
J: TRBJ2-2

CDR3: CASSGEGQGRGYTF
DNA: TGTGCCAGCAGTGGTGAGGGACAGGGACGCGGCTACACCTTC
D: TRBD1
V: TRBV6-1
J: TRBJ1-2

CDR3: CAWSLGMPDGTF
DNA: TGTGCCTGGAGTCTCGGTATGCCCGACGGCACCTTC
D: .
V: TRBV30
J: TRBJ1-2

CDR3: CAYGQGSSGYGYTF
DNA: TGTGCCTATGGACAGGGTAGTTCGGGCTATGGCTACACCTTC
D: TRBD1
V: TRBV30
J: TRBJ1-2

CDR3: CASSYSYLSHTEAFF
DNA: TGTGCCAGCAGTTACTCGTATTTATCGCACACTGAAGCTTTCTTT
D: .
V: TRBV6-5
J: TRBJ1-1

CDR3: CASSDPGQGRYEQYF
DNA: TGTGCCAGCAGTGACCCGGGACAGGGGCGGTACGAGCAGTACTTC
D: TRBD1
V: TRBV2
J: TRBJ2-7

CDR3: CASRETGGKGYTF
DNA: TGTGCCAGCAGGGAAACAGGGGGCAAGGGCTACACCTTC
D: TRBD1
V: TRBV6-5
J: TRBJ1-2

CDR3: CASSYLYRQGSTDTQYF
DNA: TGTGCCAGCAGTTACCTTTATCGACAGGGGAGTACAGATACGCAGTATTTT
D: TRBD1
V: TRBV6-7
J: TRBJ2-3

CDR3: CASPGGKNTEAFF
DNA: TGTGCCAGCCCGGGGGGGAAGAACACTGAAGCTTTCTTT
D: .
V: TRBV2
J: TRBJ1-1